This T cell receptor (beta chain) was identified during a study of T cell repertoires in ileal Crohn's disease. This clone was picked up one time. Sequencing was performed with immunoSEQ multiplex PCR; in TCRdb, only in-frame clones are kept and a portion is missing. The sample yields 25,000 to 35,000 clones, roughly three quarters seen once. Germline V gene lookup returns CDR1 MNHNS and CDR2 SASEGT. The ends lost 3 bases at V and 8 bases at J; junction bases unmatched: 8. This CDR3 is built from 15 residues. This sequence was found in an adult with Crohn's disease. The V and J genes are TRBV6-1 and TRBJ1-5, with TRBD1 matching over 9 bases. Input material: ileal tissue. Here the CDR3 DNA reads TGTGCCAGCAGTGAGCCGGGACAGGGTTTTAAGCCCCAGCATTTT. Amino acid sequence: CASSEPGQGFKPQHF.